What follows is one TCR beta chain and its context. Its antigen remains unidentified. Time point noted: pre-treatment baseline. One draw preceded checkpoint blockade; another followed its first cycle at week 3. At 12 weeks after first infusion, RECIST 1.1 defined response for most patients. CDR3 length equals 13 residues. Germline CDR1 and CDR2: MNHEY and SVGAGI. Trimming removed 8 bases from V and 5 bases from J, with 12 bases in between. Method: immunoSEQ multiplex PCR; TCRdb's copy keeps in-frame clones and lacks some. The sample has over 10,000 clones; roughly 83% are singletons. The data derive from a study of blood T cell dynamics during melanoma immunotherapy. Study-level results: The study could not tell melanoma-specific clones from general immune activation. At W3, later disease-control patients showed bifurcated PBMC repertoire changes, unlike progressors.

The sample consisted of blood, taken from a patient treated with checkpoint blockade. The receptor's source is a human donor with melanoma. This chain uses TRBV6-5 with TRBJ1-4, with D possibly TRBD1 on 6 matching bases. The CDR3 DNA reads TGTGCCAGCGGAGGGGGGTGGAATGAAAAACTGTTTTTT. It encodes CASGGGWNEKLFF.